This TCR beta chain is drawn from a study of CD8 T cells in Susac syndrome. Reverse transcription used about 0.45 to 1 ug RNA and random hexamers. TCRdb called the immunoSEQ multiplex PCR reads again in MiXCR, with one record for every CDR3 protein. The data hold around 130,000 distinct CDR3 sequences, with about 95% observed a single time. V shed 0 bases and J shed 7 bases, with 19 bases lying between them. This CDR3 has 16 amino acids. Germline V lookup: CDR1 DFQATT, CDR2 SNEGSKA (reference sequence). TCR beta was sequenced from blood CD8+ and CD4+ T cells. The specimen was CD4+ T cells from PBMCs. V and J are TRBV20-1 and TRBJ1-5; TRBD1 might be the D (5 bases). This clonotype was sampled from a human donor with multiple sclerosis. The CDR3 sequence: CSARDYLTGVGQPQHF. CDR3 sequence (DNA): TGCAGTGCTAGAGATTACTTAACGGGGGTAGGGCAGCCCCAGCATTTT.